Below, 11 T cell receptor beta chains from the same sample are listed, as sequenced in a study of beta chain features in type 1 diabetes. Reverse transcribing all isolated RNA meant expressed TCRB transcripts were sequenced. Measured with immunoSEQ multiplex PCR; TCRdb has only the in-frame clones, and not every one. Of around 500,000 clones in the sample, over 25% were seen once. Sequenced material: naive CD4+ T cells from blood. Receptors were obtained from a man aged 18-30 years in good health.

CDR3 bases: TGTGCCAGCAGCTTACAGCCTTCTGCTGAAGCTTTCTTT. Translation: CASSLQPSAEAFF. The genes are TRBV7-2 and TRBJ1-1; no clear D gene. Germline CDR1 reads SGHTA; CDR2 reads FQGNSA. Trimming removed 2 bases from V and 6 bases from J, with 10 bases in between. The CDR3 totals 13 residues.

This clone was observed a handful of times. The J gene is TRBJ2-7, the V gene TRBV14; unclear D gene. The V and J ends lost 6 bases and 8 bases respectively, with 11 bases between them. The CDR3 has 11 amino acids. Looked up from germline, CDR1 is SGHDN and CDR2 is FVKESK. Here the CDR3 DNA reads TGTGCCAGCAGAGATGACGGCAAGCAGTACTTC. Translated: CASRDDGKQYF.

This clone was observed a few times. V gene TRBV25-1 combines with J gene TRBJ2-5; D remains ambiguous. The CDR3 runs 11 residues. V lost 6 bases and J lost 3, with 5 bases in between. Germline values: CDR1 MGHDK, CDR2 SYGVNS. CDR3 loop: CASRWEETQYF. The CDR3 DNA follows: TGTGCCAGCAGGTGGGAAGAGACCCAGTACTTC.

The chain recombines TRBV28 with TRBJ1-5, with D possibly matching TRBD1 (6 bases). The germline V gene encodes CDR1 MDHEN and CDR2 SYDVKM. This CDR3 spans 13 amino acids. V lost 6 bases to trimming and J lost 9 bases, with 15 bases between them. As DNA, the CDR3 is TGTGCCAGCAGCGGGACACCCGCAGGGCCCCAGCATTTT. Its protein is CASSGTPAGPQHF.

This clone was seen more than once but under ten times. The V gene is TRBV28, the J gene TRBJ2-7, with D unclear. Germline CDR1 is MDHEN and CDR2 is SYDVKM. This CDR3 is built from 14 residues. The ends were cut back, 4 bases at V and 5 bases at J, with 15 bases in the middle. The CDR3 DNA follows: TGTGCCAGCAGTTCCCCGGGTCAAGTCGACGAGCAGTACTTC. It encodes CASSSPGQVDEQYF. Looking up the rest from reference TRBV28 and TRBJ2-7 gives the full variable domain: DVKVTQSSRYLVKRTGEKVFLECVQDMDHENMFWYRQDPGLGLRLIYFSYDVKMKEKGDIPEGYSVSREKKERFSLILESASTNQTSMYLCASSSPGQVDEQYFGPGTRLTVT.

This clone showed up just a few times. The V and J genes are TRBV28 and TRBJ2-5; D remains ambiguous. V was clipped by 6 bases and J by 9 bases, with 5 bases between them. The CDR3 totals 9 residues. Germline V lookup: CDR1 MDHEN, CDR2 SYDVKM. Here the CDR3 reads CASSPPQYF. DNA of the CDR3: TGTGCCAGCAGCCCGCCCCAGTACTTC.

The chain uses TRBV4-3 and TRBJ2-1; TRBD1 matches at 10 bases. The junction had 3 bases not matched to a gene; V was cut back by 0 bases and J by 4 bases. The CDR3 length is 16 residues. The germline CDR1 and CDR2 sequences are LGHNA and YSLEER. CDR3 protein: CASSQDMGQGYNEQFF. The CDR3 nucleotides are TGCGCCAGCAGCCAAGATATGGGACAGGGGTACAATGAGCAGTTCTTC.

In its sample, this clone was seen a few times. One junction end does not reproduce the germline sequence, and a read error may be involved. The DNA for the CDR3 is TGTGCTAGCAGCCTTACTAGCGGGAGGGCCCCCGGGAACTTC. This codes for CASSLTSGRAPGNF. This chain links TRBV7-7 with TRBJ2-5; 13 bases match TRBD2. The CDR3 consists of 14 residues. Germline CDR1 reads SSHAT; CDR2 reads FNYEAQ (reference sequence). Filled out from reference TRBV7-7 and TRBJ2-5, the complete variable domain reads GAGVSQSPRYKVTKRGQDVTLRCDPISSHATLYWYQQALGQGPEFLTYFNYEAQPDKSGLPSDRFSAERPEGSISTLTIQRTEQRDSAMYRCASSLTSGRAPGNFGPGTRLLVL.

This rearrangement joins TRBV29-1 to TRBJ2-3; TRBD1 aligns across 8 bases. The CDR3 contains 14 residues. V lost 6 bases to trimming and J lost 0 bases; unmatched junction nucleotides: 5. Germline CDR1 is SQVTM and CDR2 is ANQGSEA. CDR3 amino acids: CSVGTGTSTDTQYF. CDR3 DNA: TGCAGCGTGGGGACAGGCACTAGCACAGATACGCAGTATTTT.

The genes are TRBV29-1 and TRBJ2-1, with D possibly TRBD2 on 5 matching bases. Trimming cost V 6 bases and J 9 bases, with 15 bases left between them. There are 12 residues in the CDR3. Germline V lookup: CDR1 SQVTM, CDR2 ANQGSEA. CDR3 amino acids: CSVERDYFEQFF. The CDR3 DNA reads as TGCAGCGTCGAAAGAGACTATTTTGAGCAGTTCTTC.

The rearrangement joins TRBV14 to TRBJ2-7; 8 bases line up with TRBD2. This CDR3 comprises 17 residues. Germline V gene sequence: CDR1 SGHDN, CDR2 FVKESK. J was trimmed by 4 bases and V by 4 bases; bases with no gene match: 15. CDR3 amino acids: CASSPTHRASGLYEQYF. The CDR3 DNA sequence: TGTGCCAGCAGCCCCACACACAGGGCTAGCGGGCTATACGAGCAGTACTTC.